These 5 T cell receptor beta chains came from one sample sequenced in a study of graft-versus-host responses after intestinal transplantation. Assay: immunoSEQ multiplex PCR; the TCRdb copy retains only in-frame clones and omits some. Seen here are 38,000 or so clones, 85% to 95% observed once, and the top ten hold about 0.54%. No antigen has been assigned to these receptors. The sample was unstimulated CD8+ T cells sorted from spleen or lymph node cells, taken before transplant. The receptors shown here come from a human donor who was the organ donor for an intestinal transplant.

This clone was seen a few times. The rearrangement links TRBV9 to TRBJ2-1; 7 positions agree with TRBD2. The V segment lost 4 bases and the J segment 5 bases; nucleotides outside the gene matches: 9. This CDR3 is 15 amino acids long. Germline CDR1 is SGDLS and CDR2 is YYNGEE. The CDR3 loop is CASSPWGTTHNEQFF. The CDR3, as DNA: TGTGCCAGCAGCCCCTGGGGGACTACCCACAATGAGCAGTTCTTC.

V gene TRBV6-5 combines with J gene TRBJ1-1; D is possibly TRBD1 (6 bases). V was shortened by 6 bases and J by 4 bases, with 15 bases between the two germline ends. CDR1 is MNHEY and CDR2 is SVGAGI in the germline V gene. There are 14 residues in the CDR3. In nucleotides, the CDR3 is TGTGCCAGCAGGCCCGCAGGGGAAGGCACTGAAGCTTTCTTT. This gives the protein CASRPAGEGTEAFF.

V usage is TRBV10-3 and J usage is TRBJ1-2, with D tentatively TRBD1 (6 bases). The CDR3 length is 14 residues. CDR1 is ENHRY and CDR2 is SYGVKD in the germline V gene. Trimming took 6 bases from V and 7 from J, leaving 18 bases between them. The CDR3 coding sequence is TGTGCCATCAGCCCTTCCGCGACAGGATTTGGCTACACCTTC. Translation gives CAISPSATGFGYTF.

This chain links TRBV5-6 with TRBJ1-5; D is ambiguous. The CDR3 has 14 residues. The V gene lost 0 bases and the J gene lost 4 bases, with 8 bases spanning the gap. Germline V lookup: CDR1 SGHDT, CDR2 YYEEEE. The CDR3 reads CASSLVGDNQPQHF. The CDR3 DNA sequence: TGTGCCAGCAGCTTGGTTGGGGATAATCAGCCCCAGCATTTT.

As for this clone: Other DNA sequences in the same sample also yield this CDR3. The V call is TRBV7-2, the J call TRBJ2-5; TRBD2 matches at 7 bases. J gave up 8 bases and V 7 bases, and 4 bases lay outside the gene matches. CDR1 and CDR2 from the germline V gene are SGHTA and FQGNSA. CDR3 length: 11 amino acids. The CDR3 nucleotides are TGTGCCAGCACCGCGGGAGTAACCCAGTACTTC. Its translation: CASTAGVTQYF.